These T cell receptor beta chains were read from a single sample in a study of cytomegalovirus exposure and HLA in healthy donors. The protocol was immunoSEQ multiplex PCR, while the TCRdb copy is restricted to in-frame clones and leaves out a portion. The sample records roughly 200,000 clones, roughly 80% being singletons. The sample consisted of PBMCs. The receptors derive from a man aged 45-65 years in good health and CMV-seronegative. The CDR3 runs from the conserved cysteine through the conserved F or W. D genes are given only for firm matches. Not all rows give a size; the values are once, few, many and, for expanded clones, a class.

V	D	size	J	CDR3	DNA
TRBV14	-	-	TRBJ2-5	CASSQGAGGRRETQYF	TGTGCCAGCAGCCAAGGAGCCGGGGGGCGGAGGGAGACCCAGTACTTC
TRBV5-1	TRBD1	-	TRBJ2-1	CASSWGQGNNEQFF	TGCGCCAGCAGCTGGGGACAGGGAAACAATGAGCAGTTCTTC
TRBV30	-	-	TRBJ1-2	CAWSTGTTGYTF	TGTGCCTGGTCTACAGGTACTACGGGCTACACCTTC
TRBV19	-	-	TRBJ2-5	CASSIGWSRGETQYF	TGTGCCAGTAGTATAGGCTGGTCTAGGGGGGAGACCCAGTACTTC
TRBV7-6	-	-	TRBJ2-1	CASSLEQNNEQFF	TGTGCCAGCAGCTTAGAACAAAACAATGAGCAGTTCTTC
TRBV10-3	TRBD1	-	TRBJ1-6	CAIRGDSYNSPLHF	TGTGCCATCAGGGGGGACAGCTATAATTCACCCCTCCACTTT
TRBV28	-	-	TRBJ1-2	CASSAGGPRDYGYTF	TGTGCCAGCAGTGCCGGGGGGCCGCGGGACTATGGCTACACCTTC
TRBV6-5	TRBD1	once	TRBJ1-2	CASSYSRGPLNYGYTF	TGTGCCAGCAGTTACTCCAGGGGGCCGCTCAACTATGGCTACACCTTC
TRBV7-9	TRBD2	-	TRBJ2-5	CASSPSGGGETQYF	TGTGCCAGCAGCCCTAGCGGGGGGGGAGAGACCCAGTACTTC
TRBV7-2	TRBD1	-	TRBJ2-3	CASSFRQGNTDTQYF	TGTGCCAGCAGCTTTCGACAGGGGAACACAGATACGCAGTATTTT